The clone carrying this T cell receptor beta chain was observed at least ten times. Here immunoSEQ multiplex PCR was the method, and the copy in TCRdb shows in-frame clones only, minus some. The data contain tens of thousands of clones, 60% to 85% of them singletons. The CDR3 is 12 residues long. Trimming stripped 3 bases from V and 7 bases from J, with 6 bases between. Germline V gene sequence: CDR1 MDHEN, CDR2 SYDVKM. These data originate in a study of OX40 agonist ivuxolimab in advanced cancers. Study information: Dose-escalation patients had hepatocellular carcinoma, melanoma, renal cell or head and neck cancer. Over 30% of patients had received prior checkpoint inhibitor therapy.

The source was CD4+ or CD8+ T cells sorted from blood, collected in a trial of the OX40 agonist ivuxolimab. The receptor comes from an adult with an advanced solid tumor such as melanoma, head and neck, liver or kidney cancer. The chain employs TRBV28 and TRBJ2-2; the D is unclear. The CDR3 nucleotides are TGTGCCAGCAGTTTTCTCATCGGGGAGCTGTTTTTT. Its translation is CASSFLIGELFF.